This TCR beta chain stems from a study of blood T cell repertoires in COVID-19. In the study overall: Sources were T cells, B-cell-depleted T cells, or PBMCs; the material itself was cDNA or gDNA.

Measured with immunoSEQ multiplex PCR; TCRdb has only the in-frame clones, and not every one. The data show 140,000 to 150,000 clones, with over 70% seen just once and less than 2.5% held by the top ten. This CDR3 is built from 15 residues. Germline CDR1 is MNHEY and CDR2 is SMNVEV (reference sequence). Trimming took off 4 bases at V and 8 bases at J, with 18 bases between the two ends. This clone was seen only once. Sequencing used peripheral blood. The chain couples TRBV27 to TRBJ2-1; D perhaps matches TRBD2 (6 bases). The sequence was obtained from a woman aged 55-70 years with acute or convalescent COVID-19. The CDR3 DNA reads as TGTGCCAGCAGTTCGGGACTGGGCCCTGAGGATGAGCAGTTCTTC. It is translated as CASSSGLGPEDEQFF.